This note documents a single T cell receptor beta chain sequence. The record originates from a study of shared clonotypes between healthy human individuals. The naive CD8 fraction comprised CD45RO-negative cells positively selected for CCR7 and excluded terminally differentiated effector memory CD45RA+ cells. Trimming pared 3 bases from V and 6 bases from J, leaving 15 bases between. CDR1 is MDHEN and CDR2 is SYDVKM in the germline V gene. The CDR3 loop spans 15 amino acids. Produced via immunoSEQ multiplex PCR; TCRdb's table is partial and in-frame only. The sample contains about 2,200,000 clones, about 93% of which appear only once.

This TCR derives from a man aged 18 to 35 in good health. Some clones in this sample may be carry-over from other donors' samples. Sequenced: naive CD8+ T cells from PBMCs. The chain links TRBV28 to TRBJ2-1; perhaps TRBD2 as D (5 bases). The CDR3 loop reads CASSLDIREANEQFF. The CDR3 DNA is TGTGCCAGCAGTTTGGATATCCGGGAAGCCAATGAGCAGTTCTTC.